This T cell receptor (beta chain) was profiled in a study of cytomegalovirus exposure and HLA in healthy donors. General study results and limits: A later analysis found that most CMV-associated TCR beta chains appeared HLA-restricted. With later analysis, a missense DCLRE1C variant became linked to TCR beta V- and J-gene trimming. Previous analysis showed most TCR beta V segments were productive about 87% or about 30% of the time.

As concerns this clone: Antigen unknown.

Germline V lookup: CDR1 SGHDN, CDR2 FVKESK. V was cut by 4 bases and J by 6 bases, with 18 bases left in between. This CDR3 region has 15 residues. PCR amplification relied on 60 Vbeta primers (plus 13 Jbeta primers). Clones were read by immunoSEQ multiplex PCR, and TCRdb kept only the in-frame ones, dropping some. The top ten hold about 4.9% of the sample, which has approximately 150,000 clones, 70% to 85% seen once. This chain joins TRBV14 and TRBJ2-5; TRBD1 might be the D (6 bases). Sequencing used PBMCs. This receptor was obtained from a man aged 18 to 29 in good health and CMV-seronegative. The CDR3: CASSPFVAGVQTQYF. The CDR3 nucleotides are TGTGCCAGCAGCCCGTTTGTGGCAGGGGTCCAGACCCAGTACTTC.